The present TCR beta chain was sequenced within a study of regulatory T cells in long-lasting Graves disease. Time point here: persistent/refractory GD, antithyroid drugs over 5 years with positive TRAb. The TCR library was made from RNA that had been extracted from PBMCs in TRIzol. Diagnoses of Graves' disease were made by American Thyroid Association guidelines. Germline CDR1 and CDR2: MDHEN and SYDVKM. This CDR3 has 15 residues. The ends lost 4 bases at V and 7 bases at J; junction bases unmatched: 9. A note on this clonotype: What it recognizes is unknown.

Whole-study results and caveats: Persistent disease was associated with favored TRBV28 usage and with favored use of TRBJ1-2 and TRBJ2-5.

Arm-PCR with iRepertoire HTBI primers amplified the CDR3 regions for these TCR beta libraries. In TCRdb, the multiplex PCR reads were re-called with MiXCR into one record per CDR3 protein. The top ten clones hold roughly 7.7% of a sample with about 470,000 distinct CDR3 sequences, approximately 21% of them seen once. The material was peripheral blood mononuclear cells (PBMCs), obtained when the disease was refractory, from a patient treated with antithyroid drugs. The sequence derives from a female donor with Graves disease. This chain connects TRBV28 to TRBJ1-3, with 8 nucleotides matching TRBD1. CDR3 coding DNA: TGTGCCAGCAGTTCCAGGGGGCAGAAAGGGAACACCATATATTTT. Protein: CASSSRGQKGNTIYF.